The clone carrying this TCR beta chain was detected only a few times. Antigen unknown. The CDR3 runs 14 residues. The V segment lost 2 bases and the J segment 0 bases; nucleotides outside the gene matches: 1. CDR1 is DFQATT, CDR2 SNEGSKA, per germline (reference sequence). This record belongs to a study of T-cell memory formation after mild COVID-19. Across the whole study: TCR clusters were mostly donor specific.

TCRdb reprocessed the 5' RACE reads via MiXCR and lists one record per CDR3 protein. The sample holds about 450,000 distinct CDR3 sequences, about 25% seen once. General study findings and limits: Clones shrinking from day 15 to 85 showed even CD4/CD8 mixes; later expanders tilted CD4+. The study detected some responding clones in pre-infection memory, suggesting cross-reactive memory joined. Clones from the second wave (peaking day 37) had unconfirmed SARS-CoV-2 specificity.

Sequencing used PBMCs or a T cell subset sorted from them (not recorded which). The V gene is TRBV20-1, the J gene TRBJ2-7, with TRBD2 identical over 10 bases. The TCR was taken from an adult woman who had mild COVID-19 (a few samples of this study predate the infection). Cell type and time point are not known. Written as DNA, the CDR3 is TGCAGTGCTAGAACTAGCGGGAACTCCTACGAGCAGTACTTC. Translated: CSARTSGNSYEQYF.